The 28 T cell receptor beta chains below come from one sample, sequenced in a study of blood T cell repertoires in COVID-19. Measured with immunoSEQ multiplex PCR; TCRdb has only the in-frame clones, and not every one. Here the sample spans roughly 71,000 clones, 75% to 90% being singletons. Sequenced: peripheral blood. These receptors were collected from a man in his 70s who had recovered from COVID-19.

The CDR3 DNA is TGTGCCAGCACCTCACTAGCGGGAGACGGAAAAAACATTCAGTACTTC. This gives the protein CASTSLAGDGKNIQYF. The chain carries TRBV27 and TRBJ2-4, with 11 nucleotides matching TRBD2. Germline CDR1 MNHEY, CDR2 SMNVEV (reference sequence). V lost 7 bases, J lost 4 bases, and 9 bases stayed unmatched. This CDR3 has 16 amino acids.

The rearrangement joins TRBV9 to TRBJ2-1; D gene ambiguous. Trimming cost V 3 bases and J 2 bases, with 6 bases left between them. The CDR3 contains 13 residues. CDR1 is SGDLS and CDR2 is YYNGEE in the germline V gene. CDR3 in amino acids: CASSGRTYNEQFF. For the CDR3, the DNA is TGTGCCAGCAGCGGGAGAACCTACAATGAGCAGTTCTTC. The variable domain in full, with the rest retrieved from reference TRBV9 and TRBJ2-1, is DSGVTQTPKHLITATGQRVTLRCSPRSGDLSVYWYQQSLDQGLQFLIQYYNGEERAKGNILERFSAQQFPDLHSELNLSSLELGDSALYFCASSGRTYNEQFFGPGTRLTVL.

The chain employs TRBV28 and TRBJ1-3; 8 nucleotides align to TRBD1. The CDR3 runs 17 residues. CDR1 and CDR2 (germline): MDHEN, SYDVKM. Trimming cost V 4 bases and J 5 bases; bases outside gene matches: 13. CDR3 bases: TGTGCCAGCAGTTCACTTACCCTGGACAGGGAAAGAAACACCATATATTTT. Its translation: CASSSLTLDRERNTIYF.

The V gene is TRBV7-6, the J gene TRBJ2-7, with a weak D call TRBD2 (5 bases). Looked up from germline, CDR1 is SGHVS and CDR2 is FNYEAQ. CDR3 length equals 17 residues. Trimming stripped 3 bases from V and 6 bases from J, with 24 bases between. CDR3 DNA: TGTGCCAGCAGCTTCAATCAGGACCTTTTTGCGGCGGGCGAGCAGTACTTC. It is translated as CASSFNQDLFAAGEQYF.

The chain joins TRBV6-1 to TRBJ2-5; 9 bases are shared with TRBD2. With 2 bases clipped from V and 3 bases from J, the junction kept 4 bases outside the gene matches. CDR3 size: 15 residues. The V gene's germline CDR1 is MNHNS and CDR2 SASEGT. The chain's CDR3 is CASSETASGEETQYF. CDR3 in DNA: TGTGCCAGCAGTGAAACGGCTAGCGGGGAAGAGACCCAGTACTTC.

CDR3 nucleotides: TGTGCCAGCAGCCAAGATGATGGTCGGAAACTGTTTTTT. As protein: CASSQDDGRKLFF. This chain links TRBV7-9 with TRBJ1-4; no reliable D call. Looked up from germline, CDR1 is SEHNR and CDR2 is FQNEAQ (reference sequence). CDR3 size: 13 residues. Trimming left V 5 bases short and J 11 bases short, with 15 bases between.

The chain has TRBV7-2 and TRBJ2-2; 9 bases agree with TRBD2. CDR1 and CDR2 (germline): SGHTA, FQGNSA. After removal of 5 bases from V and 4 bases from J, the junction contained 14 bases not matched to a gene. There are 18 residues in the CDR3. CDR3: CASSRALARGGSTGELFF. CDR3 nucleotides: TGTGCCAGCAGCCGGGCATTAGCGCGGGGGGGCTCCACCGGGGAGCTGTTTTTT.

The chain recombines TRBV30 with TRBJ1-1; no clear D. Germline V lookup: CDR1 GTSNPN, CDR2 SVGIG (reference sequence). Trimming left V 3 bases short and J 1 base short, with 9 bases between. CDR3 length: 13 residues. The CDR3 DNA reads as TGTGCCTGGAGGTTCCTAGCGAACACTGAAGCTTTCTTT. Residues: CAWRFLANTEAFF. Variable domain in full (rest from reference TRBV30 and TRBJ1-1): SQTIHQWPATLVQPVGSPLSLECTVEGTSNPNLYWYRQAAGRGLQLLFYSVGIGQISSEVPQNLSASRPQDRQFILSSKKLLLSDSGFYLCAWRFLANTEAFFGQGTRLTVV.

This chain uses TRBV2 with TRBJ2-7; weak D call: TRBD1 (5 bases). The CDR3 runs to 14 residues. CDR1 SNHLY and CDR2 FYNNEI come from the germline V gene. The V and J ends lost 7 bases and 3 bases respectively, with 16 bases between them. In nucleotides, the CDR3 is TGTGCCAGCAATAGACAGAGCCGACACTACGAGCAGTACTTC. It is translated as CASNRQSRHYEQYF.

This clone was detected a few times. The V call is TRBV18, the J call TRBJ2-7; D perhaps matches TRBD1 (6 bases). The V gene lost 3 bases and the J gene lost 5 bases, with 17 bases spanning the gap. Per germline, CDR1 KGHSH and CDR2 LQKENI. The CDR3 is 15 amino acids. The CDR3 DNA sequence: TGTGCCAGCTCACCTCAGGCAGGGGTTTTCCACGAGCAGTACTTC. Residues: CASSPQAGVFHEQYF.

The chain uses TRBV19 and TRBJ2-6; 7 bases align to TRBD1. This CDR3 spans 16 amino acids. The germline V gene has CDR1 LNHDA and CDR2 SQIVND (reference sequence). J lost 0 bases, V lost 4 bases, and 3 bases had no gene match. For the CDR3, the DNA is TGTGCCAGTAGTAAGGGACAGTACTCTGGGGCCAACGTCCTGACTTTC. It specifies CASSKGQYSGANVLTF.

The CDR3 loop reads CASSQGLLSSGSYEQYF. The CDR3 DNA is TGTGCCAGCAGCCAAGGTCTTCTGAGCAGCGGGTCCTACGAGCAGTACTTC. This chain links TRBV3-1 (or the pseudogene TRBV3-2) with TRBJ2-7; maybe TRBD2 (6 bases). V was cut by 1 base and J by 1 base, with 17 bases left in between. CDR3 length: 17 residues. Germline V gene lookup returns CDR1 LGHDT and CDR2 YNNKEL (reference sequence).

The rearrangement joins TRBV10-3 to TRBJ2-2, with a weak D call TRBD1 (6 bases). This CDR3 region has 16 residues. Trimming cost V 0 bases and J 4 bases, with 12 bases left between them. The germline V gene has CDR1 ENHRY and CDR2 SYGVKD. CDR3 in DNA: TGTGCCATCAGTGAGTCCAGGGACATTGGCACCGGGGAGCTGTTTTTT. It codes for CAISESRDIGTGELFF.

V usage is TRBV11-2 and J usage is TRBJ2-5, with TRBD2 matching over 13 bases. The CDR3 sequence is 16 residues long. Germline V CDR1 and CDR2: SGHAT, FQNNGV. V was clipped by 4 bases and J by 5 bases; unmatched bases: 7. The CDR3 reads CASSSLTSGGLETQYF. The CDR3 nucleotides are TGTGCCAGCAGCTCCCTGACTAGCGGGGGGTTGGAGACCCAGTACTTC.

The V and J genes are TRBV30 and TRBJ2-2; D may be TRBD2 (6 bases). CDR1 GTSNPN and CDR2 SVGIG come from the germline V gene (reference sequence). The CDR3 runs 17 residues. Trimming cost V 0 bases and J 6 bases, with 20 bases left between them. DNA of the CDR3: TGTGCCTGGAGTGTACCCCCTTATGGGGGGATCGCCGGGGAGCTGTTTTTT. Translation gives CAWSVPPYGGIAGELFF. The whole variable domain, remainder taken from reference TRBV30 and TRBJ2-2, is SQTIHQWPATLVQPVGSPLSLECTVEGTSNPNLYWYRQAAGRGLQLLFYSVGIGQISSEVPQNLSASRPQDRQFILSSKKLLLSDSGFYLCAWSVPPYGGIAGELFFGEGSRLTVL.

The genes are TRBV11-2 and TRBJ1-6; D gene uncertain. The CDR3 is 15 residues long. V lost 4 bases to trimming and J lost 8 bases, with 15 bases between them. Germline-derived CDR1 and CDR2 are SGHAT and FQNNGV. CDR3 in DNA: TGTGCCAGCAGCTCGGGGTCAGGAATGTATTCACCCCTCCACTTT. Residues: CASSSGSGMYSPLHF.

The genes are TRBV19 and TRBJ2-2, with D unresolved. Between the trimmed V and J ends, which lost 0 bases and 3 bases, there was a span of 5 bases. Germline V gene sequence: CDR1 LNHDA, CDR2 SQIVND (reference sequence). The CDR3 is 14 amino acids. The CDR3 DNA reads TGTGCCAGTAGTATAGAACTCGACACCGGGGAGCTGTTTTTT. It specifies CASSIELDTGELFF.

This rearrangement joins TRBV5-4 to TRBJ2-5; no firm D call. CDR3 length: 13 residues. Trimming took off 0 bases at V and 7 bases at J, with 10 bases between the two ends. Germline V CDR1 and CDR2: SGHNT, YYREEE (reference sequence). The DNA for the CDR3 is TGTGCCAGCAGCTTGGTAGCCGGCGGGACCCAGTACTTC. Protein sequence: CASSLVAGGTQYF.

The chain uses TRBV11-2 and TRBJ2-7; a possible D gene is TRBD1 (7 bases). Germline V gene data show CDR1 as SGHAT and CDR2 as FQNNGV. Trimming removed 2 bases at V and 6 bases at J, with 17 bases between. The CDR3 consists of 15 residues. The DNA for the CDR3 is TGTGCCAGCAGCTTATATTCGGAGGGGGCGAGCGAGCAGTACTTC. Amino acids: CASSLYSEGASEQYF.

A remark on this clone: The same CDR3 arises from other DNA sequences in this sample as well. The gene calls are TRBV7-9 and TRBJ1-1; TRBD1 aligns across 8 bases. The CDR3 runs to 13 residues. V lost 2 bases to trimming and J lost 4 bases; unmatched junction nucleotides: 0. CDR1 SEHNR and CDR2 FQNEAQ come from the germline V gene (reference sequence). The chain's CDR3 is CASSLTGGTEAFF. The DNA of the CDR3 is TGTGCCAGCAGCTTAACAGGGGGCACTGAAGCTTTCTTT.

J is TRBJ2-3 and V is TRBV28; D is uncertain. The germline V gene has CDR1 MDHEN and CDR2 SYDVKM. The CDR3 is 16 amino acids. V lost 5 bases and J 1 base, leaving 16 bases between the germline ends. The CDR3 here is CASSLPLRQGTDTQYF. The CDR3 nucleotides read TGTGCCAGCAGTCTCCCCCTTCGGCAGGGCACAGATACGCAGTATTTT. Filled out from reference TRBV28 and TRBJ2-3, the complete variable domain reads DVKVTQSSRYLVKRTGEKVFLECVQDMDHENMFWYRQDPGLGLRLIYFSYDVKMKEKGDIPEGYSVSREKKERFSLILESASTNQTSMYLCASSLPLRQGTDTQYFGPGTRLTVL.

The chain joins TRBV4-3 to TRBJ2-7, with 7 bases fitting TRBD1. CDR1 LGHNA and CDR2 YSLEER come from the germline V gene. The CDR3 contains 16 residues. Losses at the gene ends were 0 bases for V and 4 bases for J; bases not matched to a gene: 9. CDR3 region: CASSQDLRQGVYEQYF. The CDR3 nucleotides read TGCGCCAGCAGCCAAGATCTACGACAGGGAGTGTACGAGCAGTACTTC.

CDR3 loop: CAISEADWDTQYF. Written as DNA, the CDR3 is TGTGCCATCAGTGAGGCCGACTGGGATACGCAGTATTTT. This chain links TRBV10-3 with TRBJ2-3; D remains unclear. This CDR3 has 13 amino acids. CDR1 is ENHRY and CDR2 is SYGVKD in the germline V gene. The V end lost 2 bases, the J end lost 6 bases, and 9 bases lay between the germline ends.

In DNA, the CDR3 is TGCAGTGCTGACCCCCCGGGGGAAGCTTTCTTT. It yields the protein CSADPPGEAFF. The chain couples TRBV20-1 to TRBJ1-1; no clear D gene. The CDR3 sequence is 11 residues long. Germline CDR1 DFQATT, CDR2 SNEGSKA (reference sequence). V was pared by 5 bases and J by 8 bases, with 12 bases between.

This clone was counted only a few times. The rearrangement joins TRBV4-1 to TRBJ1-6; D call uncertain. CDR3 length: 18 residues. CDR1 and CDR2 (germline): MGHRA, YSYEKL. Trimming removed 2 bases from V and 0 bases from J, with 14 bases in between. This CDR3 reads CASSQLQAGGSYNSPLHF. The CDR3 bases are TGCGCCAGCAGCCAATTGCAGGCGGGAGGCTCCTATAATTCACCCCTCCACTTT.

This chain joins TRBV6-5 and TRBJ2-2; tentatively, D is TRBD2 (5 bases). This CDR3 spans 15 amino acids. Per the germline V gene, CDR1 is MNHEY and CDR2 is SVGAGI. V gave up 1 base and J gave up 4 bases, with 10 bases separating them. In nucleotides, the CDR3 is TGTGCCAGCAGTTACTGGTCGGGGATCACCGGGGAGCTGTTTTTT. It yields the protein CASSYWSGITGELFF.

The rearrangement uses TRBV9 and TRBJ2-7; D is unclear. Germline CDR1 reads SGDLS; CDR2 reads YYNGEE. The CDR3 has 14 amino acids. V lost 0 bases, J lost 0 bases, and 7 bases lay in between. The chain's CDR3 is CASSVDPVSYEQYF. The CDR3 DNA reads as TGTGCCAGCAGCGTAGACCCAGTCTCCTACGAGCAGTACTTC.

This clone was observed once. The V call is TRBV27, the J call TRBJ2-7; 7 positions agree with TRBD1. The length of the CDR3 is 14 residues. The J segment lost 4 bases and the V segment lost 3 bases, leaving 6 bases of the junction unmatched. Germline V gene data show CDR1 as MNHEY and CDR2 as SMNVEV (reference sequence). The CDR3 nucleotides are TGTGCCAGCAGTTTTTTGGGACAGCGATACGAGCAGTACTTC. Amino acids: CASSFLGQRYEQYF.